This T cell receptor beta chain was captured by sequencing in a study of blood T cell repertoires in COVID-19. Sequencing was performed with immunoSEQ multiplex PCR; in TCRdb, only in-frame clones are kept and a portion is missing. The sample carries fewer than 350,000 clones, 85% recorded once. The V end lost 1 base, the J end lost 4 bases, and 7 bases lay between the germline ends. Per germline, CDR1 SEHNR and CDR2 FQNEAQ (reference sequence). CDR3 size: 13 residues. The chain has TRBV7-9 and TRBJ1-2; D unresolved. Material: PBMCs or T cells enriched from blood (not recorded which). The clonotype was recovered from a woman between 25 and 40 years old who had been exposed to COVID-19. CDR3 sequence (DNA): TGTGCCAGCAGCTTAGAGAGTCGCTATGGCTACACCTTC. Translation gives CASSLESRYGYTF.